This T cell receptor beta chain is from a study of T cell changes during pregnancy in multiple sclerosis. The table came from immunoSEQ multiplex PCR; TCRdb's copy has only in-frame clones and leaves some out. This sample has about 71,000 clones, with roughly 90% found just once. Germline-derived CDR1 and CDR2 are GTSNPN and SVGIG (reference sequence). This CDR3 has 12 amino acids. V shed 0 bases and J shed 5 bases, with 7 bases lying between them. V gene TRBV30 combines with J gene TRBJ2-5; no reliable D call. The sequencing here drew on CD8+ T cells from peripheral blood mononuclear cells, taken before pregnancy. The clonotype originates from a female donor with multiple sclerosis, enrolled in a pregnancy study. The chain's CDR3 is CAWSVSSETQYF. CDR3 DNA sequence: TGTGCCTGGAGTGTAAGTAGCGAGACCCAGTACTTC.